This T cell receptor (beta chain) emerged from a study of blood T cell repertoires in COVID-19. Generated by immunoSEQ multiplex PCR, the TCRdb table keeps only in-frame clones and is missing some. The profile shows 200,000 to 300,000 clones, over 70% of them singletons. Germline CDR1 and CDR2: LNHDA and SQIVND (reference sequence). The CDR3 is 12 amino acids. V lost 5 bases to trimming and J lost 8 bases, with 12 bases between them. The V call is TRBV19, the J call TRBJ1-2; D is uncertain. The clonotype originates from a woman in her 40s who had been exposed to COVID-19. Sample: PBMCs or T cells enriched from blood (not recorded which). CDR3 amino acids: CASSVGPGGYTF. The CDR3 DNA is TGTGCCAGTAGTGTCGGACCGGGAGGCTACACCTTC.